A selection of T cell receptor beta chains follows, all from one sample in a study of preoperative IRX-2 immunotherapy in early breast cancer. The assay was immunoSEQ multiplex PCR, and TCRdb's table has in-frame clones only and misses some. The data hold about 42,000 clones, with 60% to 85% observed a single time. The sample consisted of tumor tissue, taken after IRX-2 immunotherapy. These receptors all come from a human donor with breast cancer. CDR3s leave out the opening cysteine and the closing phenylalanine or tryptophan. A D gene is named only where the DNA matches it firmly.

d_call: NA
j_call: TRBJ2-1
v_call: TRBV6-8
cdr3_aa: ASSYSTLGTLGHEQF

d_call: TRBD2
j_call: TRBJ2-7
v_call: TRBV5-1
cdr3_aa: ASTLEGLIAGFYEQY

d_call: TRBD1
j_call: TRBJ1-4
v_call: TRBV6-8
cdr3_aa: ASSLRTGASTNEKLF

d_call: NA
j_call: TRBJ1-5
v_call: TRBV11-3
cdr3_aa: ASSTGPGNQPQH

d_call: NA
j_call: TRBJ1-4
v_call: TRBV5-1
cdr3_aa: ASSNGGQGVEKLF

d_call: NA
j_call: TRBJ1-1
v_call: TRBV1
cdr3_aa: ASSQEPNTEAF

d_call: NA
j_call: TRBJ1-1
v_call: TRBV10-3
cdr3_aa: AISESQGGTEAF

d_call: TRBD1
j_call: TRBJ1-4
v_call: TRBV2
cdr3_aa: ASSSTGINGEKLF

d_call: NA
j_call: TRBJ2-3
v_call: TRBV29-1
cdr3_aa: SARLVTSTDTQY

d_call: NA
j_call: TRBJ1-4
v_call: TRBV30
cdr3_aa: AWNDGQPNEKLF

d_call: NA
j_call: TRBJ2-7
v_call: TRBV28
cdr3_aa: ASSRQHSYEQY

d_call: NA
j_call: TRBJ1-2
v_call: TRBV7-7
cdr3_aa: ASSSVSTANYGYT

d_call: NA
j_call: TRBJ2-3
v_call: TRBV5-1
cdr3_aa: ASSLVRGSTDTQY

d_call: NA
j_call: TRBJ1-6
v_call: TRBV6-8
cdr3_aa: ASSGGESPLH

d_call: NA
j_call: TRBJ2-1
v_call: TRBV6-8
cdr3_aa: ASSYLRGYNEQF

d_call: TRBD1
j_call: TRBJ2-5
v_call: TRBV11-3
cdr3_aa: ASSLQGAGETQY

d_call: NA
j_call: TRBJ1-3
v_call: TRBV30
cdr3_aa: ASDMDGNTIY

d_call: NA
j_call: TRBJ2-1
v_call: TRBV19
cdr3_aa: ASSAGGGSYNEQF

d_call: NA
j_call: TRBJ1-3
v_call: TRBV30
cdr3_aa: AWSRPTGNSGNTIY

d_call: TRBD2
j_call: TRBJ2-1
v_call: TRBV5-1
cdr3_aa: ASSLSLAGGNEQF

d_call: TRBD2
j_call: TRBJ2-7
v_call: TRBV28
cdr3_aa: ASSLSGNPPLEQY

d_call: NA
j_call: TRBJ1-2
v_call: TRBV6-7
cdr3_aa: ASSFRGDDYT

d_call: NA
j_call: TRBJ1-1
v_call: TRBV6-8
cdr3_aa: ASRESYRLNTEAF

d_call: NA
j_call: TRBJ1-4
v_call: TRBV28
cdr3_aa: ASSGGATNEKLF

d_call: NA
j_call: TRBJ2-5
v_call: TRBV19
cdr3_aa: ASSRDGQETQY

d_call: NA
j_call: TRBJ1-3
v_call: TRBV6-8
cdr3_aa: ASSYSRDSAAGY

d_call: NA
j_call: TRBJ2-5
v_call: TRBV7-1
cdr3_aa: ASSLTLFGETQY

d_call: NA
j_call: TRBJ1-2
v_call: TRBV29-1
cdr3_aa: SVHKGGTPRGYT

d_call: NA
j_call: TRBJ2-1
v_call: TRBV11-3
cdr3_aa: ASSSRSGGFYNEQF

d_call: TRBD1
j_call: TRBJ2-7
v_call: TRBV6-8
cdr3_aa: ASSKRTGMSAGEQY

d_call: TRBD2
j_call: TRBJ2-3
v_call: TRBV19
cdr3_aa: ASSPTSYTGGTQY

d_call: TRBD1
j_call: TRBJ1-3
v_call: TRBV29-1
cdr3_aa: SVVSGGIGNTIY

d_call: TRBD2
j_call: TRBJ2-1
v_call: TRBV5-1
cdr3_aa: ASSGGLAGVGYNEQF

d_call: NA
j_call: TRBJ1-5
v_call: TRBV11-3
cdr3_aa: ASTQTPGTGQPQH

d_call: NA
j_call: TRBJ1-2
v_call: TRBV7-6
cdr3_aa: ASSLGQTGLSYT

d_call: NA
j_call: TRBJ2-7
v_call: TRBV19
cdr3_aa: ASSIVGTYEQY

d_call: TRBD1
j_call: TRBJ1-2
v_call: TRBV7-7
cdr3_aa: ASSLLGQGLGYT

d_call: TRBD1
j_call: TRBJ1-4
v_call: TRBV18
cdr3_aa: ASETGGGEKLF

d_call: NA
j_call: TRBJ2-1
v_call: TRBV7-1
cdr3_aa: ASSSGPVGYNEQF

d_call: NA
j_call: TRBJ1-2
v_call: TRBV28
cdr3_aa: ASTHRGKGPYGYT

d_call: TRBD1
j_call: TRBJ1-2
v_call: TRBV4-1
cdr3_aa: ASSQAGQGANYGYT

d_call: TRBD1
j_call: TRBJ1-2
v_call: TRBV6-8
cdr3_aa: ASRQGARGYT

d_call: TRBD1
j_call: TRBJ2-7
v_call: TRBV28
cdr3_aa: ASWDRFYEQY

d_call: TRBD2
j_call: TRBJ2-3
v_call: TRBV6-8
cdr3_aa: ASSSGTKSTDTQY

d_call: NA
j_call: TRBJ1-1
v_call: TRBV18
cdr3_aa: ASSPSVNTEAF

d_call: TRBD1
j_call: TRBJ1-5
v_call: TRBV4-1
cdr3_aa: ASSSGQSFGQPQH

d_call: NA
j_call: TRBJ1-3
v_call: TRBV6-8
cdr3_aa: AIRQSSGNTIY

d_call: NA
j_call: TRBJ2-3
v_call: TRBV6-4
cdr3_aa: ASSELDQYTQY

d_call: TRBD1
j_call: TRBJ2-7
v_call: TRBV11-3
cdr3_aa: ASSLRDRGVPYEQY

d_call: TRBD2
j_call: TRBJ2-7
v_call: TRBV5-1
cdr3_aa: ASGVLAGLQYEQY

d_call: TRBD1
j_call: TRBJ1-2
v_call: TRBV6-8
cdr3_aa: ASIAWTGGEIGGYT